What follows are 24 T cell receptor beta chains derived from one specimen sequenced in a study of blood T cell repertoires in COVID-19. Some clones are missing from TCRdb's copy, which holds only in-frame ones; the method was immunoSEQ multiplex PCR. The sample has 130,000 to 150,000 clones, about 83% seen once. The source material was PBMCs or T cells enriched from blood (not recorded which). The receptors were gathered from a woman aged 50 to 65 who had been exposed to COVID-19.

V and J are TRBV7-2 and TRBJ2-5; D may be TRBD2 (6 bases). Trimming took 3 bases from V and 2 from J, leaving 10 bases between them. Germline loops: CDR1 SGHTA, CDR2 FQGNSA. This CDR3 comprises 14 residues. CDR3 amino acids: CASSFTSGQETQYF. The CDR3 DNA reads as TGTGCCAGCAGCTTTACAAGCGGGCAAGAGACCCAGTACTTC.

The CDR3 DNA follows: TGTGCCATCAGCCTACCGACAGGTCCCACCACAAGGGATGGCTACACCTTC. Protein sequence: CAISLPTGPTTRDGYTF. V and J are TRBV10-3 and TRBJ1-2, with TRBD1 as a possible D gene (6 bases). V was trimmed by 6 bases and J by 6 bases, leaving 26 bases between them. Germline V CDR1 and CDR2: ENHRY, SYGVKD. CDR3 length: 17 amino acids.

This chain joins TRBV19 and TRBJ2-3; 7 positions match TRBD1. Germline V CDR1 and CDR2: LNHDA, SQIVND (reference sequence). CDR3 length: 14 residues. V lost 5 bases and J lost 0; bases outside the gene matches: 2. The CDR3 DNA reads TGTGCCAGTAGTCGGGACAGAAGCACAGATACGCAGTATTTT. It specifies CASSRDRSTDTQYF.

The gene calls are TRBV9 and TRBJ2-3; possibly TRBD2 for D (5 bases). V was shortened by 0 bases and J by 5 bases, with 7 bases between the two germline ends. CDR3 length: 13 amino acids. Germline CDR1 SGDLS, CDR2 YYNGEE. The CDR3 DNA is TGTGCCAGCAGCGTAGCTGCGGGAGATACGCAGTATTTT. Translated: CASSVAAGDTQYF.

The chain recombines TRBV6-2 or TRBV6-3 with TRBJ2-3; TRBD2 agrees at 9 bases. CDR3 length equals 19 residues. Germline-derived CDR1 and CDR2 are MNHEY and SVGEGT. The V gene end was trimmed by 2 bases and the J gene end by 1 base; junction bases not matched to a gene: 13. CDR3 loop: CASSYPPGIAGVGTDTQYF. The CDR3, as DNA: TGTGCCAGCAGTTACCCGCCGGGGATAGCGGGGGTCGGCACAGATACGCAGTATTTT.

The chain employs TRBV7-3 and TRBJ2-5, with 10 bases that match TRBD1. The CDR3 has 16 residues. The trim removed 3 bases at V and 5 bases at J, leaving 9 bases unmatched. CDR1 is SGHTA and CDR2 is FQGTGA in the germline V gene. CDR3 nucleotide sequence: TGTGCCAGCAGCTTTGGTGGGACAGGGGCGGGGGAGACCCAGTACTTC. Amino acid sequence: CASSFGGTGAGETQYF.

The chain uses TRBV6-5 and TRBJ1-3, with 10 bases that match TRBD1. Germline V gene data show CDR1 as MNHEY and CDR2 as SVGAGI. This CDR3 comprises 15 residues. The V gene end was trimmed by 6 bases and the J gene end by 2 bases; junction bases not matched to a gene: 4. The CDR3 coding sequence is TGTGCCAGCAGAATGGGACAGGGGACTGGAAACACCATATATTTT. This sequence encodes CASRMGQGTGNTIYF.

V and J are TRBV5-1 and TRBJ2-1, with TRBD2 matching over 12 bases. The CDR3 sequence is 16 residues long. J was trimmed by 8 bases and V by 1 base; bases with no gene match: 7. The germline CDR1 and CDR2 sequences are SGHRS and YFSETQ. CDR3 loop: CASSLSLAGGLDEQFF. Written as DNA, the CDR3 is TGCGCCAGCAGCTTGTCGCTAGCGGGAGGGTTGGATGAGCAGTTCTTC.

The chain is built from TRBV7-2 and TRBJ2-3; the match to TRBD2 covers 9 bases. Trimming cost V 2 bases and J 2 bases; bases outside gene matches: 2. CDR1 and CDR2 from the germline V gene are SGHTA and FQGNSA. The CDR3 runs to 15 residues. The CDR3 sequence is CASSLSGGLTDTQYF. In DNA form, the CDR3 reads TGTGCCAGCAGCTTAAGCGGGGGGCTCACAGATACGCAGTATTTT.

This clone was seen just once. V gene TRBV14 combines with J gene TRBJ1-1; D perhaps matches TRBD1 (5 bases). Trimming took off 4 bases at V and 0 bases at J, with 12 bases between the two ends. This CDR3 is built from 15 residues. Germline V CDR1 and CDR2: SGHDN, FVKESK. This CDR3 reads CASSLPGNVNTEAFF. The CDR3 coding sequence is TGTGCCAGCAGCCTTCCAGGGAATGTGAACACTGAAGCTTTCTTT.

The chain combines TRBV4-1 with TRBJ1-1; D ambiguous. V lost 1 base and J 1 base, leaving 13 bases between the germline ends. The CDR3 has 16 amino acids. From germline, CDR1 is MGHRA and CDR2 YSYEKL. The chain's CDR3 is CASSQVPSTANTEAFF. The CDR3 DNA reads as TGCGCCAGCAGCCAAGTCCCGTCCACAGCGAACACTGAAGCTTTCTTT.

The V call is TRBV19, the J call TRBJ1-5; tentatively, D is TRBD1 (6 bases). Trimming shortened V by 6 bases and J by 1 base, and 13 bases separated the two germline ends. This CDR3 is 15 amino acids long. Germline-derived CDR1 and CDR2 are LNHDA and SQIVND (reference sequence). CDR3 DNA: TGTGCCAGTAGACAGGGATATTACAGCAATCAGCCCCAGCATTTT. Translation: CASRQGYYSNQPQHF.

The chain has TRBV7-9 and TRBJ2-5, with TRBD1 matching over 9 bases. Losses at the gene ends were 5 bases for V and 4 bases for J; bases not matched to a gene: 8. The CDR3 has 15 residues. Looked up from germline, CDR1 is SEHNR and CDR2 is FQNEAQ (reference sequence). CDR3 loop: CASSLRQGGTETQYF. CDR3 in DNA: TGTGCCAGCAGCCTCCGACAGGGGGGGACAGAGACCCAGTACTTC.

This clone was counted ten times or more. The J gene is TRBJ2-7, the V gene TRBV4-1; 7 bases are a match to TRBD2. Germline CDR1 is MGHRA and CDR2 is YSYEKL. CDR3 length equals 15 residues. Losses at the gene ends were 4 bases for V and 0 bases for J; bases not matched to a gene: 6. As DNA, the CDR3 is TGCGCCAGCAGCCCTGGGCGCGGGGGCTCCTACGAGCAGTACTTC. As protein: CASSPGRGGSYEQYF.

The chain couples TRBV5-4 to TRBJ2-1; D perhaps matches TRBD1 (7 bases). Germline V lookup: CDR1 SGHNT, CDR2 YYREEE (reference sequence). The length of the CDR3 is 15 residues. V was pared by 3 bases and J by 8 bases, with 18 bases between. This chain's CDR3 is CASSSVQGGVDEQFF. For the CDR3, the DNA is TGTGCCAGCAGCTCTGTCCAGGGGGGAGTGGATGAGCAGTTCTTC. The full variable domain, rest sourced from reference TRBV5-4 and TRBJ2-1, is ETGVTQSPTHLIKTRGQQVTLRCSSQSGHNTVSWYQQALGQGPQFIFQYYREEENGRGNFPPRFSGLQFPNYSSELNVNALELDDSALYLCASSSVQGGVDEQFFGPGTRLTVL.

Notes on this clone: This CDR3 is also generated by other DNA sequences in the sample. The chain is built from TRBV3-1 (or the pseudogene TRBV3-2) and TRBJ2-7, with D maybe TRBD2 (6 bases). V lost 2 bases and J lost 4, with 9 bases in between. Germline V gene sequence: CDR1 LGHDT, CDR2 YNNKEL (reference sequence). The CDR3 has 13 amino acids. This CDR3 reads CASSQRGGYEQYF. CDR3 nucleotide sequence: TGTGCCAGCAGCCAACGGGGAGGTTACGAGCAGTACTTC.

The chain joins TRBV6-2 or TRBV6-3 to TRBJ2-7, with D possibly TRBD2 on 6 matching bases. This CDR3 comprises 15 residues. Germline V gene data show CDR1 as MNHEY and CDR2 as SVGEGT. V lost 5 bases and J lost 0, with 14 bases in between. The CDR3 region has the DNA TGTGCCAGCAGTAACCCGGGACTCCCCTCCTACGAGCAGTACTTC. This translates into CASSNPGLPSYEQYF.

In DNA form, the CDR3 reads TGTGCCAGCAGTGACTCGCCAGGAGGAAAGACCCAGTACTTC. It specifies CASSDSPGGKTQYF. The chain employs TRBV6-4 and TRBJ2-5, with D possibly TRBD2 on 5 matching bases. V lost 0 bases and J lost 6, with 11 bases in between. CDR1 and CDR2 from the germline V gene are MRHNA and SNTAGT. This CDR3 contains 14 residues.

The chain recombines TRBV10-3 with TRBJ1-3, with D tentatively TRBD1 (6 bases). This CDR3 comprises 12 residues. Germline CDR1 is ENHRY and CDR2 is SYGVKD. CDR3 sequence: CVSGAGGNTIYF. The CDR3 DNA sequence: TGTGTCTCAGGGGCAGGTGGAAACACCATATATTTT.

The chain employs TRBV21-1 and TRBJ2-7; the table gives TRBD2 as D, unverified against the DNA. TRBV21-1 counts as a pseudogene. The CDR3 contains 14 residues. This chain's CDR3 is CASSKRDPSYEQYF. Written as DNA, the CDR3 is TGTGCCAGCAGCAAGCGGGACCCCTCCTACGAGCAGTACTTC.

This chain joins TRBV13 and TRBJ2-7; TRBD2 agrees at 9 bases. The CDR3 totals 13 residues. Germline V gene data show CDR1 as PRHDT and CDR2 as FYEKMQ (reference sequence). Losses at the gene ends were 3 bases for V and 3 bases for J; bases not matched to a gene: 0. CDR3 nucleotides: TGTGCCAGCAGCTTTAGCGGGAGCTACGAGCAGTACTTC. Protein sequence: CASSFSGSYEQYF.

The V gene is TRBV19, the J gene TRBJ1-2; possible D gene TRBD1, 6 bases. Germline V gene lookup returns CDR1 LNHDA and CDR2 SQIVND (reference sequence). The CDR3 is made up of 15 amino acids. V was cut by 4 bases and J by 3 bases, with 15 bases left in between. As DNA, the CDR3 is TGTGCCAGTAGTAAAACAGGGAGGGTGGACTATGGCTACACCTTC. Its translation is CASSKTGRVDYGYTF.

CDR3 loop: CSVLTQGARDYGYTF. The CDR3 coding sequence is TGCAGCGTCCTTACACAGGGGGCTCGGGACTATGGCTACACCTTC. The V and J genes are TRBV29-1 and TRBJ1-2; 9 positions agree with TRBD1. The germline V gene has CDR1 SQVTM and CDR2 ANQGSEA. Germline trimming cut 6 bases from V and 3 bases from J; bases unmatched to any gene: 11. The CDR3 loop spans 15 amino acids. Based on the CDR3 plus reference TRBV29-1 and TRBJ1-2, the full variable domain is SAVISQKPSRDICQRGTSLTIQCQVDSQVTMMFWYRQQPGQSLTLIATANQGSEATYESGFVIDKFPISRPNLTFSTLTVSNMSPEDSSIYLCSVLTQGARDYGYTFGSGTRLTVV.

The gene calls are TRBV6-5 and TRBJ1-2; no clear D gene. The CDR3 loop spans 15 amino acids. Per germline, CDR1 MNHEY and CDR2 SVGAGI. V was cut by 6 bases and J by 4 bases, with 18 bases left in between. CDR3 bases: TGTGCCAGCAGGCAGTCAGGCAAACCTTTCTATGGCTACACCTTC. Protein sequence: CASRQSGKPFYGYTF.